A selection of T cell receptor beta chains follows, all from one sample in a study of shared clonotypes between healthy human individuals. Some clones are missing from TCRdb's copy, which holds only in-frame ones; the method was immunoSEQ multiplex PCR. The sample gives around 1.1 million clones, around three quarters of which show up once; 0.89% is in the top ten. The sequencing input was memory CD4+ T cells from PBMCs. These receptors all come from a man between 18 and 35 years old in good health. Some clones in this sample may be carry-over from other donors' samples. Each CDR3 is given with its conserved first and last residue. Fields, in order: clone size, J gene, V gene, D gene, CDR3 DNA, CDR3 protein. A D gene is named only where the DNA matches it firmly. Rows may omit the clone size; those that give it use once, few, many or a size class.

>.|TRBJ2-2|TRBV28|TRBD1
TGTGCCACAGGGGGAGGGACAGGGACGAACACCGGGGAGCTGTTTTTT
CATGGGTGTNTGELFF
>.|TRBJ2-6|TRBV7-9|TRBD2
TGTGCCAGCAGCTACCCTCGGGCGGGAGGAATCTCTGGGGCCAACGTCCTGACTTTC
CASSYPRAGGISGANVLTF
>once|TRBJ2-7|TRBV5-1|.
TGCGCCAGCAGCTCCTCCGGGACCGCGTCCTACGAGCAGTACTTC
CASSSSGTASYEQYF
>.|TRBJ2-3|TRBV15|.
TGTGCCACCAATCCTTGGACTGGGGGAGATACGCAGTATTTT
CATNPWTGGDTQYF
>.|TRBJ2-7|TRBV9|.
TGTGCCAGCAGCGTAGCGGCCGACAGCTACGAGCAGTACTTC
CASSVAADSYEQYF
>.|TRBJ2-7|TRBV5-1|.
TGCGCCAGCAGCTTGGGAGGGTTCCATACCTACGAGCAGTACTTC
CASSLGGFHTYEQYF
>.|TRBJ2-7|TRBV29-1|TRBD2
TGCAGCGCAGGGACTAGCGGGAGGGCCGGGGACTACGAGCAGTACTTC
CSAGTSGRAGDYEQYF
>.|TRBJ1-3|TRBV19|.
TGTGCCAGTAGTATGAGTTTTTCTGGAAACACCATATATTTT
CASSMSFSGNTIYF
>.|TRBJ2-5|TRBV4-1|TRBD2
TGCGCCAGCAGCCAAGATGGGGCGGGAGGGGGAGAGACCCAGTACTTC
CASSQDGAGGGETQYF
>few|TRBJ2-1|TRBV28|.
TGTGCCAGCGTCAGGGGCGGGAGCTCCTACAATGAGCAGTTCTTC
CASVRGGSSYNEQFF
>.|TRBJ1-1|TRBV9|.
TGTGCCAGCAGCGGAGGGATCGGGGGGTGGAACACTGAAGCTTTCTTT
CASSGGIGGWNTEAFF
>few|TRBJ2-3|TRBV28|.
TGTGCCAGCAATAGCGCGAGCACAGATACGCAGTATTTT
CASNSASTDTQYF
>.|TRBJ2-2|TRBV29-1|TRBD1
TGCAGCGTTGGATGGACAGGGAACACCGGGGAGCTGTTTTTT
CSVGWTGNTGELFF